These T cell receptor beta chains were read from a single sample in a study of human T cells and chemical hapten exposure. In TCRdb, the RACE reads were re-called with MiXCR into one record per CDR3 protein. The table lists about 90,000 distinct CDR3 sequences, 11% of them singletons, with roughly 1% in the top ten. Sample: whole blood, taken in connection with sensitization to the hapten diphenylcyclopropenone (DPC). The receptors originated from a woman under 40 with alopecia areata. Some clones in this sample may be carry-over from other donors' samples. The CDR3 runs from the conserved cysteine through the conserved F or W. A D gene is named only where the DNA matches it firmly. Size tells how often a clone was seen (once, few, many) or the class of an expanded clone, and some rows leave it out.

v_gene	d_gene	abundance	j_gene	CDR3nt	CDR3aa
TRBV28	TRBD2	few	TRBJ2-3	TGTGCCAGCAGCCAAGGAGGCGGGACTAGGATGGATACGCAGTATTTT	CASSQGGGTRMDTQYF
TRBV18	.	many	TRBJ1-4	TGTGCCAGCTCGGAGTTCACTAATGAAAAACTGTTTTTT	CASSEFTNEKLFF
TRBV20-1	.	.	TRBJ1-5	TGCAGTGCTAGCGGACGTCGCAATCAGCCCCAGCATTTT	CSASGRRNQPQHF
TRBV20-1	.	many	TRBJ1-4	TGCAGTGCTAGAGATCTTCCGGGGACTCTTAATGAAAAACTGTTTTTT	CSARDLPGTLNEKLFF
TRBV6-6	.	many	TRBJ1-2	TGTGCCAGCAGTTACTCCGGCAGCTACACTAACTATGGCTACACCTTC	CASSYSGSYTNYGYTF
TRBV4-1	.	many	TRBJ1-4	TGCGCCAGCAGCCAAGATTCGGCAGGGTCGGCTAATGAAAAACTGTTTTTT	CASSQDSAGSANEKLFF
TRBV2	TRBD1	few	TRBJ1-5	TGTGCCAGCAGCCTGACAGGGAGGCCCCAGCATTTT	CASSLTGRPQHF
TRBV29-1	TRBD1	.	TRBJ1-1	TGCAGCTCCAAGACAGGGGCGAACACTGAAGCTTTCTTT	CSSKTGANTEAFF
TRBV9	TRBD1	.	TRBJ2-7	TGTGCCAGCCCAACTAGGGACAGAATCTACGAGCAGTACTTC	CASPTRDRIYEQYF
TRBV20-1	.	.	TRBJ1-1	TGCAGTGCTCCCGGTGGGCCCGATCGAGCTTTCTTT	CSAPGGPDRAFF
TRBV7-2	.	few	TRBJ2-2	TGTGCCAGCAGCTTATCTCGCGGCCCCGGGGAGCTGTTTTTT	CASSLSRGPGELFF
TRBV28	.	.	TRBJ2-3	TGTGCCAGCACCTCCGGTGGCAGGTTCACAGATACGCAGTATTTT	CASTSGGRFTDTQYF
TRBV10-2	.	many	TRBJ2-1	TGCGCCAGCAGTTTCGACAATGAGCAGTTCTTC	CASSFDNEQFF
TRBV7-6	TRBD2	many	TRBJ2-1	TGTGCCAGCAGCTCACTAGCGGGTTCCTACAATGAGCAGTTCTTC	CASSSLAGSYNEQFF
TRBV12-3/TRBV12-4	TRBD1	many	TRBJ1-2	TGTGCCAGCAGATCTATCAGGGGGCTTGGCTACACCTTC	CASRSIRGLGYTF
TRBV19	TRBD1	many	TRBJ2-3	TGTGCCAGTAGTATAGTTGAGACAGGGCACGCAGATACGCAGTATTTT	CASSIVETGHADTQYF
TRBV20-1	.	many	TRBJ2-1	TGCAGTGCTAGAGGACTAACCCTCAGTGGAGACAATGAGCAGTTCTTC	CSARGLTLSGDNEQFF
TRBV20-1	.	many	TRBJ1-1	TGCAGTGGGTGGCTGAACACTGAAGCTTTCTTT	CSGWLNTEAFF
TRBV3-1	.	.	TRBJ2-2	TGTGCCAGCAGCCCGTTACATGAGAACACCGGGGAGCTGTTTTTT	CASSPLHENTGELFF
TRBV3-1	.	many	TRBJ1-1	TGTGCCAGCAGTAACTTCATGAACACTGAAGCTTTCTTT	CASSNFMNTEAFF
TRBV3-1	TRBD1	many	TRBJ2-1	TGTGCCAGCAGCCCTAATACAGGGGGCAATGAGCAGTTCTTC	CASSPNTGGNEQFF
TRBV12-3/TRBV12-4	TRBD1	few	TRBJ1-4	TGTGCCAGCAGTACAGGGACAGTGCCCGAAAAACTGTTTTTT	CASSTGTVPEKLFF
TRBV5-5	TRBD1	many	TRBJ2-2	TGTGCCAGCAGTTCCCCCGGGACAGATGTCGGGGAGCTGTTTTTT	CASSSPGTDVGELFF
TRBV7-9	.	many	TRBJ1-6	TGTGCCAGCAGCTCGCTGGGCCCTTCACCCCTCCACTTT	CASSSLGPSPLHF
TRBV30	TRBD1	many	TRBJ1-4	TGTGCCTGGAGATCATGGACAGGGGATGTACGGAATGAAAAACTGTTTTTT	CAWRSWTGDVRNEKLFF
TRBV4-3	.	.	TRBJ1-2	TGCGCCAGCAGCCAAGAGCTACAGGGACTCTATGGCTACACCTTC	CASSQELQGLYGYTF
TRBV9	.	.	TRBJ1-6	TGTGCCAGCACCCGGGACAATAATTCACCCCTCCACTTT	CASTRDNNSPLHF
TRBV18	TRBD1	few	TRBJ2-7	TGTGCCAGCTCCCGGGACAGCCCCTACGAGCAGTACTTC	CASSRDSPYEQYF